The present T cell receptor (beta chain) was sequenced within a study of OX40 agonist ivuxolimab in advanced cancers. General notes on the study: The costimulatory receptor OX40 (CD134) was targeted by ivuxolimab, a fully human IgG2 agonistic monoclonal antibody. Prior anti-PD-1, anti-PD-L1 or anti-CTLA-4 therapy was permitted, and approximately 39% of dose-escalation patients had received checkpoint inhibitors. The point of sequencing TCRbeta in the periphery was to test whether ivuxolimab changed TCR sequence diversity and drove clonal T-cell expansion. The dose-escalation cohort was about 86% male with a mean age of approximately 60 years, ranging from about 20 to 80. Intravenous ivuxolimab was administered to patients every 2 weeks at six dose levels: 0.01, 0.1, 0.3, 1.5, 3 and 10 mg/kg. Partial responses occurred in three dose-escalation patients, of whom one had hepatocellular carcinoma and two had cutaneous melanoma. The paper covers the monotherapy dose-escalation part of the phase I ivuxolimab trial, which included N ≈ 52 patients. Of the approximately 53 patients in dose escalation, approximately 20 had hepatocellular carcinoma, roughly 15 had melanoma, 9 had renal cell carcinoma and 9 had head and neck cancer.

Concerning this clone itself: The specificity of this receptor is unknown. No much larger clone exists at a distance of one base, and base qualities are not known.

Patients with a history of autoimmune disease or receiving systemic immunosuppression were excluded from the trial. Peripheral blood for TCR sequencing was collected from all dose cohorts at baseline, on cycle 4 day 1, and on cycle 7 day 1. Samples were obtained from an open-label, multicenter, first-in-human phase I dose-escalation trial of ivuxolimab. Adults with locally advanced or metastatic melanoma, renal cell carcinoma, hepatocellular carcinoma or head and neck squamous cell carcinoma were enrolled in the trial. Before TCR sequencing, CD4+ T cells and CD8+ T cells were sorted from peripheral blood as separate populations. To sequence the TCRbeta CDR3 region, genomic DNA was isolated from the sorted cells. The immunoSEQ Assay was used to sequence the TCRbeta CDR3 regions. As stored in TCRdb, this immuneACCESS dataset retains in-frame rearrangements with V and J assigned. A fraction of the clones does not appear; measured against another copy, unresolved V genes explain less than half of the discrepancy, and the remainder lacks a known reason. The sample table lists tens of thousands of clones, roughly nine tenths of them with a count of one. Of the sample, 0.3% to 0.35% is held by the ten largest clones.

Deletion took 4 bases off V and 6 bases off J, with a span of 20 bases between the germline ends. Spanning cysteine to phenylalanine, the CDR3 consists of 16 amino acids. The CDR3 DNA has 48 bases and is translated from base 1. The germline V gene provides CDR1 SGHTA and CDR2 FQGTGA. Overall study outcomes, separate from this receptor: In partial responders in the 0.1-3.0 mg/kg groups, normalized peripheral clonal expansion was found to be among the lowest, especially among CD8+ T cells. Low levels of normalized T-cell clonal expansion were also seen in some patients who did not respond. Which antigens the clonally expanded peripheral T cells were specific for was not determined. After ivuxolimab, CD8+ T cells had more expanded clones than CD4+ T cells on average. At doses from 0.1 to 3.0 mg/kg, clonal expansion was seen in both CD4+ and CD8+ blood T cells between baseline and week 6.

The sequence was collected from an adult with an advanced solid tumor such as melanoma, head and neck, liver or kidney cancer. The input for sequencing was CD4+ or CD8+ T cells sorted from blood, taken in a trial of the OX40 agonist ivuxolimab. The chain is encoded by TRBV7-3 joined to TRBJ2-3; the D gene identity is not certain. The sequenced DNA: TGTGCCAGCAGCTCTCTTGCCGGACCCAGCAGGGATACGCAGTATTTT. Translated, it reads CASSSLAGPSRDTQYF.